The clone carrying this T cell receptor (beta chain) was recorded many times. This sample is part of a study of tumor-infiltrating lymphocytes in primary liver carcinoma. Synthesis of TCR beta cDNA was carried out from around 540 ng total RNA with a constant-region primer. Three nested multiplex PCR rounds of slightly modified ARM-PCR generated TCR beta libraries. A C-beta reverse primer was combined with TRBV1-TRBV30 forward primers in the first two PCR rounds, and each round had about 10 cycles. Each CDR3 protein is one row after TCRdb ran MiXCR on the multiplex PCR reads. The table has 80,000 or so distinct CDR3 sequences, 60% to 80% seen once. The CDR3 is 15 residues long. CDR1 is MNHNY and CDR2 is SVGAGI in the germline V gene (reference sequence). V lost 6 bases to trimming and J lost 2 bases, with 17 bases between them. Taking 20-30 mg of unsorted bulk tissue, the authors co-extracted RNA and DNA.

Sample: liver tumor tissue from sampling region 4. Stated subset: tumor region T4, right-lateral pole. This chain uses TRBV6-6 with TRBJ2-7; D may be TRBD1 (6 bases). The clonotype comes from a woman aged 60-70 years with primary liver carcinoma and hepatitis B virus infection. The CDR3 DNA sequence: TGTGCCAGCAGAAGAACCGGGACAACTACCTACGAGCAGTACTTC. Its protein product is CASRRTGTTTYEQYF.